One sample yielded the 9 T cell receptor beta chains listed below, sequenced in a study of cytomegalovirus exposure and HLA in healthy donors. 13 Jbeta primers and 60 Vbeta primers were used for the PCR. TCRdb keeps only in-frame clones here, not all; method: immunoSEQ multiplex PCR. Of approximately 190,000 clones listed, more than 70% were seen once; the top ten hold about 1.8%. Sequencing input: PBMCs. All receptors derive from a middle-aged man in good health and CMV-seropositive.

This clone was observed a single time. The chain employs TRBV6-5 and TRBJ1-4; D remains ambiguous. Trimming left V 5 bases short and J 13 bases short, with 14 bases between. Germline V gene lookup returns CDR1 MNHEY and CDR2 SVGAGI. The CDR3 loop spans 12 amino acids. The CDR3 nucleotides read TGTGCCAGCAGTCTCCGCTCGGAGGTACTGTTTTTT. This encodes CASSLRSEVLFF.

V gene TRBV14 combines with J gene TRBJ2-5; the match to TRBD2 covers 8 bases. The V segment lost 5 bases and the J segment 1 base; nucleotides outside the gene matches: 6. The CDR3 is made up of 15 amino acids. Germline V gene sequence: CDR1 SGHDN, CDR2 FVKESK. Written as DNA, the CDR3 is TGTGCCAGCAGCTCGCTAGCGGGTACCCAAGAGACCCAGTACTTC. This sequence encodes CASSSLAGTQETQYF.

The CDR3 nucleotides are TGTGCCAACAGTGGCGGGGCAAGGTTCACAGATACGCAGTATTTT. The encoded protein is CANSGGARFTDTQYF. V gene TRBV7-6 combines with J gene TRBJ2-3; the D gene is possibly TRBD2 (6 bases). Germline CDR1 is SGHVS and CDR2 is FNYEAQ. V was trimmed by 10 bases and J by 2 bases, leaving 19 bases between them. The CDR3 has 15 residues.

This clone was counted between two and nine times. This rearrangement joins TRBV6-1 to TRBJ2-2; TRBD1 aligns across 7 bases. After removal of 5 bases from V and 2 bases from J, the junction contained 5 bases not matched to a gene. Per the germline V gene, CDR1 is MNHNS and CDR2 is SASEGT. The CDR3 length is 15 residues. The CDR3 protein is CASSPRTGNTGELFF. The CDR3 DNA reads TGTGCCAGCAGTCCCCGGACAGGAAACACCGGGGAGCTGTTTTTT.

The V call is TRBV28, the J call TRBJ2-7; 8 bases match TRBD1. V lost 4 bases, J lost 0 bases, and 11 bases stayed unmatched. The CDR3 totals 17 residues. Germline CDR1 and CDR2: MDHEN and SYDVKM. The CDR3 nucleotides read TGTGCCAGCAGTTCCCCGGACAGGGTGAGATTCTCCTACGAGCAGTACTTC. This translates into CASSSPDRVRFSYEQYF.

The CDR3 DNA is TGTGCCAGCACCTCCCGGCGGGGCGAGCAGTACTTC. Protein: CASTSRRGEQYF. The chain joins TRBV28 to TRBJ2-7; tentative D call: TRBD2 (6 bases). Germline values: CDR1 MDHEN, CDR2 SYDVKM. CDR3 length: 12 amino acids. V was trimmed by 7 bases and J by 6 bases, leaving 13 bases between them. Full variable domain (missing parts from reference TRBV28 and TRBJ2-7): DVKVTQSSRYLVKRTGEKVFLECVQDMDHENMFWYRQDPGLGLRLIYFSYDVKMKEKGDIPEGYSVSREKKERFSLILESASTNQTSMYLCASTSRRGEQYFGPGTRLTVT.

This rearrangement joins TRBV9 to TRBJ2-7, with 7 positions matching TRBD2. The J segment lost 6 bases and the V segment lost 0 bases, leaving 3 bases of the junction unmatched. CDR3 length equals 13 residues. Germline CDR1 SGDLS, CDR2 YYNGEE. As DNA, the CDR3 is TGTGCCAGCAGCGTAGGCGGCGGGAGCGAGCAGTACTTC. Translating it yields CASSVGGGSEQYF.

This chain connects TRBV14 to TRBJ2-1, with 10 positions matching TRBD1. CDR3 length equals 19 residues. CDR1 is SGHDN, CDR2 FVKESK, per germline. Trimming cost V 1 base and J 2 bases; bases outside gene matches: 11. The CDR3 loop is CASSQGQGALGIPYNEQFF. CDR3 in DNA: TGTGCCAGCAGCCAAGGACAGGGGGCGCTGGGTATCCCCTACAATGAGCAGTTCTTC.

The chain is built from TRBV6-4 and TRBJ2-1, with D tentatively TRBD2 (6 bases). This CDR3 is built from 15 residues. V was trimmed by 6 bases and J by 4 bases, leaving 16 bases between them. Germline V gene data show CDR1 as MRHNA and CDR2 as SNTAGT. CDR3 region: CASSVFGSRYNEQFF. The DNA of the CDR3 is TGTGCCAGCAGCGTCTTCGGGAGTCGATACAATGAGCAGTTCTTC.